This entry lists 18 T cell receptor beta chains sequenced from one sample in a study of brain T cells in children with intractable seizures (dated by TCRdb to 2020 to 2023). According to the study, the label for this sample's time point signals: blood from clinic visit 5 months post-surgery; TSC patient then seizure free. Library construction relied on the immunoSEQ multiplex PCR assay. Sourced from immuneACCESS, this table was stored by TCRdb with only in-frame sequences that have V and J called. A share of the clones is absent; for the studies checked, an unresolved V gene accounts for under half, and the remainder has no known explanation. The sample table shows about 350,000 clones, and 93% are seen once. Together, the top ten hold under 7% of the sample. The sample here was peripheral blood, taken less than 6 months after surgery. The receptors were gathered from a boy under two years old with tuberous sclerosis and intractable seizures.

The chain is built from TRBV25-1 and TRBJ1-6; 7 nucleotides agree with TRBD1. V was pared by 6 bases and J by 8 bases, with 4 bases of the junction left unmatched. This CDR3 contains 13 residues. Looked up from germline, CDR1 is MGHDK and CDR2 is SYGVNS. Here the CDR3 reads CASRRGTDSPLHF. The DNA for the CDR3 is TGTGCCAGCAGAAGAGGGACAGATTCACCCCTCCACTTT.

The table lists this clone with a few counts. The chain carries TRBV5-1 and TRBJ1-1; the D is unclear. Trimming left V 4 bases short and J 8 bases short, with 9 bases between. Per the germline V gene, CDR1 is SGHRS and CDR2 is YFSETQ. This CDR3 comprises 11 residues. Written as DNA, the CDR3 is TGCGCCAGCAGCCAAGGGTTAGAAGCTTTCTTT. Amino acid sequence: CASSQGLEAFF.

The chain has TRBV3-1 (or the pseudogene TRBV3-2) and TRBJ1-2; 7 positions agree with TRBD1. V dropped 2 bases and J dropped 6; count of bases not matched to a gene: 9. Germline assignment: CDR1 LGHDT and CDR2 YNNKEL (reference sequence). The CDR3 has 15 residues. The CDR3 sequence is CASSQPAGGHDGYTF. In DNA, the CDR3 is TGTGCCAGCAGCCAACCGGCAGGGGGTCATGATGGCTACACCTTC.

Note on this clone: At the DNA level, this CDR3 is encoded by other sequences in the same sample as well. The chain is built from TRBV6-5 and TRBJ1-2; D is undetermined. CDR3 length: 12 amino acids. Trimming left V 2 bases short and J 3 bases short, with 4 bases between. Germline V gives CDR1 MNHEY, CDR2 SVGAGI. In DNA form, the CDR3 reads TGTGCCAGCAGTTACGGGGACTATGGCTACACCTTC. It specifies CASSYGDYGYTF.

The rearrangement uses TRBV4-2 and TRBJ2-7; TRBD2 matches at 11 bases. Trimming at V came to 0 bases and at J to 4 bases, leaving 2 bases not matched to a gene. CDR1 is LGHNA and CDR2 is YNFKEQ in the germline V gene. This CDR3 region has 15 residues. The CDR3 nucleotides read TGTGCCAGCAGCCAAGAACTAGCGGGAGCTTACGAGCAGTACTTC. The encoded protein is CASSQELAGAYEQYF.

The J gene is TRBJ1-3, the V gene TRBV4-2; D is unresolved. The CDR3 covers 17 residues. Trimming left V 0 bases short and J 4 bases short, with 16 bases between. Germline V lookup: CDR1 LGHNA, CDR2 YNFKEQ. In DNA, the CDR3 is TGTGCCAGCAGCCAAGACCTGGGTAGGGCGGACGGAAACACCATATATTTT. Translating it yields CASSQDLGRADGNTIYF.

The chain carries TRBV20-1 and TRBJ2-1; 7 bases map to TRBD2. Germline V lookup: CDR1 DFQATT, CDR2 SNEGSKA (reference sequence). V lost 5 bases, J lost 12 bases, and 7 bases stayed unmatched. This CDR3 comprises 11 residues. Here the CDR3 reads CSAGVTSVQFF. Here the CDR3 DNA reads TGCAGTGCTGGGGTAACTAGCGTGCAGTTCTTC.

The CDR3 spells CASSAQGTSGSYEQYF. CDR3 coding DNA: TGTGCCAGCAGCGCCCAAGGGACTAGCGGGTCCTACGAGCAGTACTTC. This rearrangement joins TRBV9 to TRBJ2-7; TRBD2 matches 12 bases. V lost 3 bases and J lost 1; bases outside the gene matches: 5. The CDR3 length is 16 residues. Germline values: CDR1 SGDLS, CDR2 YYNGEE.

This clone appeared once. The DNA of the CDR3 is TGTGCCAGTAGTCCCGGGGTGACGAACACCGGGGAGCTGTTTTTT. Translated: CASSPGVTNTGELFF. J is TRBJ2-2 and V is TRBV19; possibly TRBD2 for D (5 bases). V was clipped by 5 bases and J by 0 bases, with 10 bases between them. The CDR3 length is 15 residues. Germline CDR1 and CDR2: LNHDA and SQIVND (reference sequence).

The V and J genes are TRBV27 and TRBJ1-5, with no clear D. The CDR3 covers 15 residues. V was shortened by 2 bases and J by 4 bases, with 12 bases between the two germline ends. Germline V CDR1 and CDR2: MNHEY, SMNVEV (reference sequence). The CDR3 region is CASSLEGFGNQPQHF. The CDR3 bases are TGTGCCAGCAGTTTAGAGGGATTTGGAAATCAGCCCCAGCATTTT.

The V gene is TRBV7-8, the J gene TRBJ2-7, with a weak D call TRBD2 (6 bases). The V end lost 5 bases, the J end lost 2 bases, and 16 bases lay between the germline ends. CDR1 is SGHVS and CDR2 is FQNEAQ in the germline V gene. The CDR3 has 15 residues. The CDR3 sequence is CASSQRRDSTYEQYF. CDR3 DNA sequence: TGTGCCAGCAGCCAACGCCGGGACTCGACCTACGAGCAGTACTTC.

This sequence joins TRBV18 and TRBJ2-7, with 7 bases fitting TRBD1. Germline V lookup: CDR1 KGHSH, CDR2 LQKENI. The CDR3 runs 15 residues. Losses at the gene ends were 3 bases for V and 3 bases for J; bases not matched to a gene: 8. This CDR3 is CASSPDREIVYEQYF. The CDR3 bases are TGTGCCAGCTCACCTGACAGGGAAATAGTCTACGAGCAGTACTTC.

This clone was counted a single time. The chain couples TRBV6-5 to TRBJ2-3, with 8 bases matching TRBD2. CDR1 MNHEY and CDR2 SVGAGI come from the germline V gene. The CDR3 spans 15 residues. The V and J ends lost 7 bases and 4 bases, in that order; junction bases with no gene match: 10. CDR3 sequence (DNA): TGTGCCAGCATGAGACCGGGACTAGGAGCAGATACGCAGTATTTT. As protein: CASMRPGLGADTQYF.

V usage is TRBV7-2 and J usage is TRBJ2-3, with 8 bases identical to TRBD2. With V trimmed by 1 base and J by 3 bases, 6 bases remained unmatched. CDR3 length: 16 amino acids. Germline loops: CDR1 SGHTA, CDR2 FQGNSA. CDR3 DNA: TGTGCCAGCAGCTTAGTGGCGGGGGGTTGGACAGATACGCAGTATTTT. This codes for CASSLVAGGWTDTQYF.

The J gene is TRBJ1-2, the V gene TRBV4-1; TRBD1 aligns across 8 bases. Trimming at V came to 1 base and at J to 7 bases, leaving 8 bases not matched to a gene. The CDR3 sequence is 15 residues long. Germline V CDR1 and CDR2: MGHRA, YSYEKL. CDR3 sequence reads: CASSQAPDRGSGYTF. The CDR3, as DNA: TGCGCCAGCAGCCAAGCGCCAGACAGGGGCAGTGGCTACACCTTC.

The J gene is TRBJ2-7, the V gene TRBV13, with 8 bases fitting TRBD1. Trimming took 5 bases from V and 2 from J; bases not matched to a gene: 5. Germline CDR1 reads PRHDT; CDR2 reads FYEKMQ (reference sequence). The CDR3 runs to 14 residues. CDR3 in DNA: TGTGCCAGCAGCACCGACAGGGGCACCTACGAGCAGTACTTC. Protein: CASSTDRGTYEQYF.

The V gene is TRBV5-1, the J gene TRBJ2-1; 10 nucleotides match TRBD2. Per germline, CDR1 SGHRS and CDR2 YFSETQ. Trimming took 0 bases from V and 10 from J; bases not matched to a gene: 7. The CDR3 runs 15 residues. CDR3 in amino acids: CASSLDASGSGEQFF. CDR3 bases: TGCGCCAGCAGCTTGGATGCTAGCGGGAGCGGGGAGCAGTTCTTC.

CDR3 loop: CASSSGLASLEYF. CDR3 nucleotide sequence: TGTGCCAGCAGTTCGGGACTAGCGAGTCTTGAGTACTTC. V gene TRBV12-3 or TRBV12-4 combines with J gene TRBJ2-7; 10 bases agree with TRBD2. V lost 4 bases to trimming and J lost 11 bases; unmatched junction nucleotides: 8. This CDR3 spans 13 amino acids.